Here is one T cell receptor beta chain with its context. The identical CDR3 is also encoded by other nucleotide sequences in the sample. V shed 6 bases, J shed 3 bases, and the junction held 3 bases outside the gene matches. The CDR3 spans 14 residues. Germline-derived CDR1 and CDR2 are MNHEY and SVGAGI. Per the study methods: The assay estimated nucleated cells by amplifying reference gene primers. Assay used: immunoSEQ multiplex PCR; TCRdb lists only in-frame clones, some missing. V and J calls and clone size are as listed in that table; D and trimming were resolved from the DNA. The profile shows fewer than 500,000 clones, roughly 90% of them singletons. The entry originates in a study of blood T cell repertoires in COVID-19. Background on the study: Researchers got acute and convalescent COVID-19 samples from the United States, Italy and Spain. The cDNA or gDNA used as material had been derived from T cells, B-cell-depleted T cells, or PBMCs.

Participants were aged about 18 to 89 years from 24 US areas. This TCR was recovered from a woman in her twenties or thirties with acute COVID-19. Sample: PBMCs or T cells enriched from blood (not recorded which). The chain couples TRBV6-5 to TRBJ1-4; 8 bases match TRBD1. In nucleotides, the CDR3 is TGTGCCAGCAGGGGGACAGGCTCTAATGAAAAACTGTTTTTT. Translation: CASRGTGSNEKLFF.